These T cell receptor beta chains were read from a single sample in a study of T cells in localized non-small cell lung cancer. TCRdb's copy holds only in-frame clones and misses some; the assay was immunoSEQ multiplex PCR. The profile shows 75,000 to 95,000 clones, 80% of them singletons. Here the sequenced sample was PBMCs, taken before any cancer treatment. The source is a man aged 40 to 70 with stage II squamous cell lung carcinoma. Both conserved end residues are part of each CDR3. D genes are given only for firm matches. Some rows mark clone size as missing; the rest say once, few, many or name a class of expanded clone.

V gene: TRBV4-2; J gene: TRBJ2-1; clone size: NA; D gene: TRBD2; CDR3 DNA: TGTGCCAGCAGTCGGACTAGCGGGGACAATGAGCAGTTCTTC; CDR3 protein: CASSRTSGDNEQFF
V gene: TRBV5-1; J gene: TRBJ2-7; clone size: NA; D gene: TRBD1; CDR3 DNA: TGCGCCAGCAGCTTGAGGGCGGGACAGGAGTACGAGCAGTACTTC; CDR3 protein: CASSLRAGQEYEQYF
V gene: TRBV5-6; J gene: TRBJ2-2; clone size: NA; D gene: NA; CDR3 DNA: TGTGCCAGCAGCCTTCCGGGACACGGATTCACCGGGGAGCTGTTTTTT; CDR3 protein: CASSLPGHGFTGELFF
V gene: TRBV4-3; J gene: TRBJ2-3; clone size: NA; D gene: TRBD2; CDR3 DNA: TGCGCCAGCAGCCAAGGGGTAGCGGGGGTTCCCCGGGATACGCAGTATTTT; CDR3 protein: CASSQGVAGVPRDTQYF
V gene: TRBV4-2; J gene: TRBJ1-1; clone size: NA; D gene: NA; CDR3 DNA: TGTGCCAGCAAACTAGGGGTGGGGAACACTGAAGCTTTCTTT; CDR3 protein: CASKLGVGNTEAFF
V gene: TRBV18; J gene: TRBJ1-4; clone size: NA; D gene: TRBD1; CDR3 DNA: TGTGCCAGCTCACCCGGGACCGGGACAGGGAAGGAAAAACTGTTTTTT; CDR3 protein: CASSPGTGTGKEKLFF
V gene: TRBV4-1; J gene: TRBJ2-1; clone size: NA; D gene: TRBD2; CDR3 DNA: TGCGCCAGCAGCCATCCCAGCGGGAGGATCTATGAGCAGTTCTTC; CDR3 protein: CASSHPSGRIYEQFF
V gene: TRBV2; J gene: TRBJ1-5; clone size: NA; D gene: NA; CDR3 DNA: TGTGCCAGCAGGGGGGACGGGATAGGGCAGCCCCAGCATTTT; CDR3 protein: CASRGDGIGQPQHF
V gene: TRBV4-1; J gene: TRBJ1-4; clone size: NA; D gene: NA; CDR3 DNA: TGCGCCAGCAGCCAAGATAACCCAGGGGCCCCAGGAAAACTGTTTTTT; CDR3 protein: CASSQDNPGAPGKLFF
V gene: TRBV7-3; J gene: TRBJ1-1; clone size: few; D gene: TRBD1; CDR3 DNA: TGTGCCAGCAGCCCTCGGACAGGGCCAACTGAAGCTTTCTTT; CDR3 protein: CASSPRTGPTEAFF
V gene: TRBV7-2; J gene: TRBJ2-7; clone size: NA; D gene: TRBD1; CDR3 DNA: TGTGCCAGCAGCTTGACAGGGGATCCCGGGTACGAGCAGTACTTC; CDR3 protein: CASSLTGDPGYEQYF
V gene: TRBV5-1; J gene: TRBJ2-5; clone size: NA; D gene: NA; CDR3 DNA: TGCGCCAGCAGCAGGACAGCCTTAAGTCAAGAGACCCAGTACTTC; CDR3 protein: CASSRTALSQETQYF
V gene: TRBV6-5; J gene: TRBJ1-1; clone size: NA; D gene: NA; CDR3 DNA: TGTGCCAGCAGACCACCGGGGTCGAACACTGAAGCTTTCTTT; CDR3 protein: CASRPPGSNTEAFF
V gene: TRBV27; J gene: TRBJ2-7; clone size: NA; D gene: NA; CDR3 DNA: TGTGCCAGCAGTTTATCCCCTACGGACGAGGGGGTCTACGAGCAGTACTTC; CDR3 protein: CASSLSPTDEGVYEQYF
V gene: TRBV29-1; J gene: TRBJ2-7; clone size: NA; D gene: TRBD2; CDR3 DNA: TGCAGCGTTGAAGAATCACTAGCGGGAGGCGTGCAGTACTTC; CDR3 protein: CSVEESLAGGVQYF
V gene: TRBV7-9; J gene: TRBJ2-2; clone size: NA; D gene: TRBD1; CDR3 DNA: TGTGCCAGATGGGAAGACAGGGGTCACACCGGGGAGCTGTTTTTT; CDR3 protein: CARWEDRGHTGELFF
V gene: TRBV30; J gene: TRBJ1-5; clone size: once; D gene: TRBD1; CDR3 DNA: TGTGCCTGGAGTGTAGATTCAGACAGGGGGAATCAGCCCCAGCATTTT; CDR3 protein: CAWSVDSDRGNQPQHF
V gene: TRBV6-5; J gene: TRBJ2-2; clone size: NA; D gene: TRBD2; CDR3 DNA: TGTGCCAGCAGCCGACTAGCGGGAGCCGGGGAGCTGTTTTTT; CDR3 protein: CASSRLAGAGELFF
V gene: TRBV9; J gene: TRBJ2-2; clone size: few; D gene: NA; CDR3 DNA: TGTGCCAGCAGCTTCCGGGCCACCAACACCGGGGAGCTGTTTTTT; CDR3 protein: CASSFRATNTGELFF
V gene: TRBV18; J gene: TRBJ2-5; clone size: medium-sized; D gene: NA; CDR3 DNA: TGTGCCAGCTCACCGAAACTACAAGAGACCCAGTACTTC; CDR3 protein: CASSPKLQETQYF
V gene: TRBV28; J gene: TRBJ2-3; clone size: NA; D gene: TRBD1; CDR3 DNA: TGTGCCAGCAGTTTAGGGACAGGGACGGGCACAGATACGCAGTATTTT; CDR3 protein: CASSLGTGTGTDTQYF
V gene: TRBV4-2; J gene: TRBJ1-2; clone size: NA; D gene: NA; CDR3 DNA: TGTGCCAGCAGCCAAGAAGTCAGGGCTATAAACTATGGCTACACCTTC; CDR3 protein: CASSQEVRAINYGYTF
V gene: TRBV15; J gene: TRBJ1-2; clone size: NA; D gene: NA; CDR3 DNA: TGTGCCACCAGCAGAGATAAGGGGGGCAACTATGGCTACACCTTC; CDR3 protein: CATSRDKGGNYGYTF
V gene: TRBV29-1; J gene: TRBJ2-1; clone size: NA; D gene: TRBD1; CDR3 DNA: TGCAGCGTTGAAGACTCTCGACAGGGGGTGCACAATGAGCAGTTCTTC; CDR3 protein: CSVEDSRQGVHNEQFF
V gene: TRBV11-1; J gene: TRBJ1-2; clone size: few; D gene: NA; CDR3 DNA: TGTGCCAGCAGCTTAAACCAGGGAGGAGGGTATGGCTACACCTTC; CDR3 protein: CASSLNQGGGYGYTF
V gene: TRBV7-5; J gene: TRBJ1-6; clone size: few; D gene: NA; CDR3 DNA: TGTGTCAGAAGCTTGTACGGGACAGATCCCTATTCACCCCTCCACTTT; CDR3 protein: CVRSLYGTDPYSPLHF
V gene: TRBV29-1; J gene: TRBJ2-7; clone size: NA; D gene: NA; CDR3 DNA: TGCAGCGCTCGGACTTTGAGCTCCTACGAGCAGTACTTC; CDR3 protein: CSARTLSSYEQYF
V gene: TRBV5-8; J gene: TRBJ2-3; clone size: NA; D gene: NA; CDR3 DNA: TGTGCCAGCAGCTTAGGTCTCACAGATACGCAGTATTTT; CDR3 protein: CASSLGLTDTQYF
V gene: TRBV7-2; J gene: TRBJ2-7; clone size: NA; D gene: TRBD1; CDR3 DNA: TGTGCCAGCAGCTTAGCGTCGGGACAGGGTAAAAACGAGCAGTACTTC; CDR3 protein: CASSLASGQGKNEQYF
V gene: TRBV6-1; J gene: TRBJ2-6; clone size: NA; D gene: NA; CDR3 DNA: TGTGCCAGCATCTTTGTGGGGGCCAACGTCCTGACTTTC; CDR3 protein: CASIFVGANVLTF
V gene: TRBV10-3; J gene: TRBJ1-2; clone size: NA; D gene: NA; CDR3 DNA: TGTGCCACCCCGGGAGGAGGGGACTATGGCTACACCTTC; CDR3 protein: CATPGGGDYGYTF
V gene: TRBV7-9; J gene: TRBJ2-7; clone size: NA; D gene: NA; CDR3 DNA: TGTGCCAGCAGCGCGACAGAATCTCGGGACGAGCAGTACTTC; CDR3 protein: CASSATESRDEQYF
V gene: TRBV5-1; J gene: TRBJ2-2; clone size: NA; D gene: NA; CDR3 DNA: TGCGCCAGCAGCTTGGATGGAGGGAACACCGGGGAGCTGTTTTTT; CDR3 protein: CASSLDGGNTGELFF
V gene: TRBV6-6; J gene: TRBJ2-7; clone size: NA; D gene: NA; CDR3 DNA: TGTGCCAGCAGAGCCCTCGCGACAGCGGACTACGAGCAGTACTTC; CDR3 protein: CASRALATADYEQYF
V gene: TRBV29-1; J gene: TRBJ2-5; clone size: NA; D gene: NA; CDR3 DNA: TGCAGCGTTGTATGGGGGGAGGCCGGGGAGACCCAGTACTTC; CDR3 protein: CSVVWGEAGETQYF
V gene: TRBV28; J gene: TRBJ2-7; clone size: few; D gene: TRBD1; CDR3 DNA: TGTGCCAGCATGAAAGGGACAGCGAACGAGCAGTACTTC; CDR3 protein: CASMKGTANEQYF
V gene: TRBV5-1; J gene: TRBJ1-2; clone size: NA; D gene: TRBD1; CDR3 DNA: TGCGCCAGCAGCCCCTGGACAGGGCCCAACTATGGCTACACCTTC; CDR3 protein: CASSPWTGPNYGYTF
V gene: TRBV4-2; J gene: TRBJ1-1; clone size: NA; D gene: NA; CDR3 DNA: TGTGCCAGCAGCCAAGCGGGAGCTTTGCGAGACACTGAAGCTTTCTTT; CDR3 protein: CASSQAGALRDTEAFF
V gene: TRBV5-6; J gene: TRBJ1-3; clone size: few; D gene: NA; CDR3 DNA: TGTGCCAGCAGCTTGGGATCAGGGACTGGAAACACCATATATTTT; CDR3 protein: CASSLGSGTGNTIYF
V gene: TRBV19; J gene: TRBJ1-1; clone size: NA; D gene: NA; CDR3 DNA: TGTGCCAGTAACCCGGGGGCCGCGGTCACTGAAGCTTTCTTT; CDR3 protein: CASNPGAAVTEAFF
V gene: TRBV27; J gene: TRBJ1-6; clone size: NA; D gene: NA; CDR3 DNA: TGTGCCAGCAGGATGGGACGAACAAATAATTCACCCCTCCACTTT; CDR3 protein: CASRMGRTNNSPLHF
V gene: TRBV5-1; J gene: TRBJ1-2; clone size: NA; D gene: NA; CDR3 DNA: TGCGCCAGCAGCCTGGACCGAGGAGGGAGGGATGGCTACACCTTC; CDR3 protein: CASSLDRGGRDGYTF
V gene: TRBV4-1; J gene: TRBJ2-3; clone size: NA; D gene: TRBD2; CDR3 DNA: TGCGCTAGCAGCCTAAGCGGGAGTCGGGGAGATACGCAGTATTTT; CDR3 protein: CASSLSGSRGDTQYF
V gene: TRBV4-1; J gene: TRBJ2-7; clone size: NA; D gene: NA; CDR3 DNA: TGCGCCAGCAGCCAAGCCCCTACGTCAGGGGCGAGATCCTACGAGCAGTACTTC; CDR3 protein: CASSQAPTSGARSYEQYF
V gene: TRBV4-1; J gene: TRBJ1-1; clone size: few; D gene: NA; CDR3 DNA: TGCGCCAGCAGCCAAAAGGGGGGATTCAACACTGAAGCTTTCTTT; CDR3 protein: CASSQKGGFNTEAFF
V gene: TRBV6-1; J gene: TRBJ2-7; clone size: few; D gene: NA; CDR3 DNA: TGTGCCAGCAGTGAGGGCAGCCTTTACTACGAGCAGTACTTC; CDR3 protein: CASSEGSLYYEQYF